This is a list of T cell receptor beta chains from one sample in a study of cytotoxic CD8 clonotypes in ibrutinib-treated CLL. The protocol was immunoSEQ multiplex PCR, while the TCRdb copy is restricted to in-frame clones and leaves out a portion. The sample gives 35,000 to 45,000 clones, 71% of which show up once; over 15% is in the top ten. Sequencing was performed on PBMCs, taken at disease progression, from a patient treated with ibrutinib. All receptors come from a human donor with chronic lymphocytic leukemia. Each CDR3 is given with its conserved first and last residue. The D gene is left open where the match is weak. Not all rows give a size; the values are once, few, many and, for expanded clones, a class.

>NA|TRBJ2-3|TRBD1|TRBV6-4
TGTGCCAGCAGTGAGCAGGGGGTACCCACAGATACGCAGTATTTT
CASSEQGVPTDTQYF
>NA|TRBJ2-7|NA|TRBV5-1
TGCGCCAGCAGCTTGGCGATGGTACCCTACGAGCAGTACTTC
CASSLAMVPYEQYF
>few|TRBJ1-6|NA|TRBV2
TGTGCCAGCAGTGACCCTCATTCACCCCTCCACTTT
CASSDPHSPLHF
>NA|TRBJ1-2|NA|TRBV19
TGTGCCAGTAGTAGGACATCTCAAAACTATGGCTACACCTTC
CASSRTSQNYGYTF
>NA|TRBJ1-2|NA|TRBV6-1
TGTGCCAGCAGTGAATCCCTCGGGTCTACATTCTATGGCTACACCTTC
CASSESLGSTFYGYTF
>few|TRBJ2-5|NA|TRBV2
TGTGCCAGCAGTGAGGAGGGGGCCGGTGAGACCCAGTACTTC
CASSEEGAGETQYF
>NA|TRBJ1-2|NA|TRBV5-6
TGTGCCAGCAGCCGAGCCACCACAGGATATGGCTACACCTTC
CASSRATTGYGYTF
>few|TRBJ2-1|TRBD2|TRBV18
TGTGCCAGCTCACCAGGACTAGCGGGAAGCAATGAGCAGTTCTTC
CASSPGLAGSNEQFF
>NA|TRBJ2-1|NA|TRBV9
TGTGCCAGCAGCGGGGGCCAGTTAAGCTACAATGAGCAGTTCTTC
CASSGGQLSYNEQFF
>NA|TRBJ1-5|NA|TRBV4-1
TGCGCCAGCAGCCAAGATCGTACGGGGTCAGGAGTCAATCAGCCCCAGCATTTT
CASSQDRTGSGVNQPQHF
>few|TRBJ2-7|NA|TRBV5-6
TGTGCCAGCAGCTTCGGGCTCGGGGAGCAGTACTTC
CASSFGLGEQYF
>many|TRBJ1-1|NA|TRBV12-5
TGTGCTAGTGGTTTGGAAGCAGTTAGGGCCGCTGAAGCTTTCTTT
CASGLEAVRAAEAFF
>NA|TRBJ1-5|NA|TRBV2
TGTGCCAGCAGTGTTAGCAATCAGCCCCAGCATTTT
CASSVSNQPQHF
>NA|TRBJ2-3|NA|TRBV11-2
TGTGCCAGCAGCCCCCGCCGGGACCGAAGCACAGATACGCAGTATTTT
CASSPRRDRSTDTQYF
>NA|TRBJ2-7|TRBD1|TRBV27
TGTGCCAGCAGTTCAATCACCGGGACAGGGATAGACGGGCAGTACTTC
CASSSITGTGIDGQYF
>NA|TRBJ2-7|TRBD1|TRBV27
TGTGCCAGCAGTCCCATCGGACAGGGGGTCGAGCAGTACTTT
CASSPIGQGVEQYF
>NA|TRBJ2-7|TRBD2|TRBV4-2
TGTGCCAGCAGCCAAGATCGGCTGGCGGGGACTATAGACGAGCAGTACTTC
CASSQDRLAGTIDEQYF
>NA|TRBJ1-5|NA|TRBV7-2
TGTGCCAGCAGCCCACCCCACCAGCCCCAGCATTTT
CASSPPHQPQHF
>medium-sized|TRBJ1-1|NA|TRBV2
TGTGCCAGCAGCCCAGGGTGGAACACTGAAGCTTTCTTT
CASSPGWNTEAFF
>NA|TRBJ2-3|TRBD1|TRBV15
TGTGCCACCAGCAGCGGCTGGGGACAGAATGCGGATACGCAGTATTTT
CATSSGWGQNADTQYF
>NA|TRBJ2-2|NA|TRBV6-1
TGTGCCAGCAGGGACCTCACCGGGGAGCTGTTTTTT
CASRDLTGELFF
>NA|TRBJ1-4|NA|TRBV7-4
TGTGCCAGCAGCACTCAGGGTTGGACTAATGAAAAACTGTTTTTT
CASSTQGWTNEKLFF
>few|TRBJ1-5|NA|TRBV19
TGTGCCAGTACGCAAGGGACGGGGATTAGCAATCAGCCCCAGCATTTT
CASTQGTGISNQPQHF
>NA|TRBJ1-1|NA|TRBV27
TGTGCCAGCAGTTTACGACTTTCCAGACGTGACACTGAAGCTTTCTTT
CASSLRLSRRDTEAFF
>NA|TRBJ1-2|NA|TRBV4-1
TGCGCCAGCAGCCAAGATCGTGGCGGGAACTATGGCTACACCTTC
CASSQDRGGNYGYTF
>NA|TRBJ1-2|NA|TRBV19
TGTGCCAGTACCGGCCTCGGGATACATGGCTACACCTTC
CASTGLGIHGYTF
>few|TRBJ2-7|NA|TRBV19
TGTGCCAGTAGTATTCAAGCGGGCCCTAGCTACGAGCAGTACTTC
CASSIQAGPSYEQYF
>medium-sized|TRBJ2-5|NA|TRBV19
TGTGCCAGTAGTCTCTCCAGAGGGGAGACCCAGTACTTC
CASSLSRGETQYF
>few|TRBJ1-4|NA|TRBV18
TGTGCCAGCTCACCCTTTGGGGACGGTGAAAAACTGTTTTTT
CASSPFGDGEKLFF
>NA|TRBJ2-1|NA|TRBV6-5
TGTGCCAGCCAGTCGGGCCACAATGAGCAGTTCTTC
CASQSGHNEQFF